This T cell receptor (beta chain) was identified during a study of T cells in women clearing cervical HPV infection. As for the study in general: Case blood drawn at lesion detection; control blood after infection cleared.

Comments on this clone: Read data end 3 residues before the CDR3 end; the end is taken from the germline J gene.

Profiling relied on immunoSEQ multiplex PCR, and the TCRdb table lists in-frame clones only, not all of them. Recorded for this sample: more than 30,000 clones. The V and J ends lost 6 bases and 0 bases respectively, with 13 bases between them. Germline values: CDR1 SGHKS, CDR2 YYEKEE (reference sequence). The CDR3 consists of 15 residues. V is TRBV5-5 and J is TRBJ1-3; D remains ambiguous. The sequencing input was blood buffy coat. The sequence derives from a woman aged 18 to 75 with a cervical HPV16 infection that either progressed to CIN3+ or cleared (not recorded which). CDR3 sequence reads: CASKVVGSSGNTIYF. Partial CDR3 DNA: TGTGCCAGCAAAGTCGTCGGTAGCTCTGGAAACACC.